The T cell receptor beta chain described here comes from a study of T cell changes during pregnancy in multiple sclerosis (dated by TCRdb to between 2018 and 2020). Regarding the research as a whole: The study examined how the T cell repertoire changed over the course of pregnancy in women with multiple sclerosis.

The germline V gene (reference sequence) supplies CDR1 GTSNPN and CDR2 SVGIG. The CDR3 holds 13 amino acids from the cysteine to the phenylalanine. Solely the CDR3 DNA is kept, with 39 bases framed from the first base. V trim: 5 bases; J trim: 2 bases; unmatched bases: 5. Libraries were constructed by the immunoSEQ multiplex PCR assay. TCRdb took this table from immuneACCESS and kept in-frame rearrangements with V and J called. Such tables lack part of the clones; where checked against another copy, unresolved V genes explain under half of the gap, and the rest is unexplained. This sample is represented by about 87,000 clones; 80% to 95% of them were singletons. Around 1.4% of the sample is held by the ten biggest clonotypes. With regard to this clone: Its antigen is currently not known. There are no base qualities to consult, and no much larger clone falls within one base.

Sample: peripheral blood, taken in the third trimester of pregnancy. This chain joins TRBV30 to TRBJ2-5; 7 nucleotides in the junction match TRBD2. This TCR came from a female donor in good health, enrolled as a control in a pregnancy study. The DNA reads as follows: TGTGCCTGGTTCTCTAGCGGACAAGAGACCCAGTACTTC. Translated, it reads CAWFSSGQETQYF.